This entry describes one T cell receptor beta chain. A multiplex PCR was run with 60 Vbeta primers and 13 Jbeta primers. Sequenced by immunoSEQ multiplex PCR; TCRdb stores in-frame clones only, minus some. This sample has more than 100,000 clones; 75% to 90% occur once, and the top ten carry 1%. This specimen belongs to a study of cytomegalovirus exposure and HLA in healthy donors. In the study overall: There were some 81 million unique TCRs (from HLA-typed donors) in an early data release.

In germline, CDR1 is SGHKS, CDR2 YYEKEE (reference sequence). Germline trimming cut 3 bases from V and 4 bases from J; bases unmatched to any gene: 10. The CDR3 extends over 16 amino acids. Sequencing input: PBMCs. This TCR came from a man in his forties in good health and CMV-seronegative. V and J are TRBV5-5 and TRBJ2-5, with 9 bases identical to TRBD1. The CDR3 nucleotides read TGTGCCAGCAGCTGGGGACAGGGAAACATCGGAGAGACCCAGTACTTC. Protein sequence: CASSWGQGNIGETQYF.